One and the same sample provided the 27 T cell receptor beta chains below, sequenced in a study of T cell repertoires in cytomegalovirus infection. In TCRdb, the reads were re-called with MiXCR into one record per CDR3 protein. The repertoire holds hundreds of thousands of distinct CDR3 sequences, with roughly 33% as singletons. For these TCRs, the target antigens are not known. Sequencing used cultured PBMCs, obtained from culture after CMV antigen stimulation. The receptors were sampled from a human donor in good health (CMV status not recorded). Some clones in this sample may be carry-over from other donors' samples.

The chain joins TRBV19 to TRBJ1-5; 8 nucleotides agree with TRBD1. CDR1 and CDR2 from the germline V gene are LNHDA and SQIVND (reference sequence). Trimming took 3 bases from V and 7 from J; bases not matched to a gene: 5. The CDR3 length is 14 residues. CDR3 amino acids: CASSIPGDRQPQHF. CDR3 in DNA: TGTGCCAGTAGTATTCCAGGGGACAGGCAGCCCCAGCATTTT.

The chain uses TRBV4-3 and TRBJ1-5; D is undetermined. CDR3 size: 16 residues. Germline values: CDR1 LGHNA, CDR2 YSLEER. V gave up 4 bases and J gave up 0 bases, with 13 bases separating them. The CDR3 DNA sequence: TGCGCCAGCAGCCCGGGCCAGGCCTATAGCAATCAGCCCCAGCATTTT. Its protein product is CASSPGQAYSNQPQHF.

In this sample, this clonotype turned up once. V is TRBV24-1 and J is TRBJ2-7, with TRBD1 matching 12 bases. Per germline, CDR1 KGHDR and CDR2 SFDVKD. V lost 5 bases to trimming and J lost 7 bases; unmatched junction nucleotides: 23. This CDR3 is built from 20 residues. The CDR3 coding sequence is TGTGCCACCAGTGCCCTCCCCCCCGGGTCCGGGACAGGGGGCGCGGAGGAGCAGTACTTC. This sequence encodes CATSALPPGSGTGGAEEQYF.

This clonotype was counted only a few times. The chain couples TRBV6-1 to TRBJ1-5, with a tentative D call TRBD1 (5 bases). Trimming took off 6 bases at V and 0 bases at J, with 12 bases between the two ends. Germline CDR1 and CDR2: MNHNS and SASEGT. The CDR3 sequence is 15 residues long. The CDR3 nucleotides are TGTGCCAGCAGGTCGACAGCTGATAGCAATCAGCCCCAGCATTTT. Translating gives CASRSTADSNQPQHF.

The chain combines TRBV7-6 with TRBJ2-1; TRBD1 agrees at 12 bases. The CDR3 length is 16 residues. J gave up 7 bases and V 5 bases, and 9 bases lay outside the gene matches. In germline, CDR1 is SGHVS, CDR2 FNYEAQ. CDR3 sequence: CASSPWDRGRGNEQFF. DNA for the CDR3: TGTGCCAGCAGCCCCTGGGACAGGGGGCGTGGGAATGAGCAGTTCTTC.

In its sample, this clonotype was seen a few times. V and J are TRBV18 and TRBJ1-1; no clear D gene. There are 14 residues in the CDR3. The ends were cut back, 0 bases at V and 5 bases at J, with 10 bases in the middle. Germline V gene sequence: CDR1 KGHSH, CDR2 LQKENI. The CDR3 DNA reads TGTGCCAGCTCACCACCGGGGAGGGAAACTGAAGCTTTCTTT. Residues: CASSPPGRETEAFF.

Ten or more counts support this clonotype. V usage is TRBV7-2 and J usage is TRBJ2-7, with TRBD2 matching over 8 bases. The CDR3 sequence is 14 residues long. The V gene end was trimmed by 5 bases and the J gene end by 6 bases; junction bases not matched to a gene: 9. Germline-derived CDR1 and CDR2 are SGHTA and FQGNSA. CDR3: CASSRQSGSGEQYF. For the CDR3, the DNA is TGTGCCAGCAGCCGCCAGAGCGGGAGCGGCGAGCAGTACTTC.

This clonotype was observed many times. The chain joins TRBV7-8 to TRBJ2-3; 9 bases fit TRBD1. Losses at the gene ends were 6 bases for V and 6 bases for J; bases not matched to a gene: 10. The CDR3 has 15 amino acids. CDR1 is SGHVS and CDR2 is FQNEAQ in the germline V gene. CDR3 coding DNA: TGTGCCAGCAGTACGGGGGACAGGGCCGAGGATACGCAGTATTTT. Protein product: CASSTGDRAEDTQYF.

The chain combines TRBV12-3 or TRBV12-4 with TRBJ1-1; D unclear. This CDR3 spans 13 amino acids. The V end lost 0 bases, the J end lost 10 bases, and 12 bases lay between the germline ends. The DNA for the CDR3 is TGTGCCAGCAGTTTAGCGGAGACCCCCGTAGCTTTCTTT. Amino acids: CASSLAETPVAFF.

This clonotype occurred a few times. The CDR3 DNA sequence: TGTGCCAGCAGAGGACTTTCTAGTCGCTCCTACAATGAGCAGTTCTTC. This translates into CASRGLSSRSYNEQFF. The gene calls are TRBV12-3 or TRBV12-4 and TRBJ2-1; D is possibly TRBD2 (5 bases). The CDR3 has 16 amino acids. The V end was cut by 6 bases, the J end by 0 bases, with 15 bases between.

The chain combines TRBV20-1 with TRBJ2-5; 8 bases are a match to TRBD2. J lost 4 bases, V lost 7 bases, and 8 bases had no gene match. The CDR3 runs 13 residues. In germline, CDR1 is DFQATT, CDR2 SNEGSKA (reference sequence). CDR3 coding DNA: TGCAGTGGCCTGGGGCTAGCGGGAGAGACCCAGTACTTC. Translated: CSGLGLAGETQYF.

The chain joins TRBV12-3 or TRBV12-4 to TRBJ2-3; possible D gene TRBD2, 6 bases. This CDR3 has 14 residues. Trimming took off 5 bases at V and 6 bases at J, with 15 bases between the two ends. In nucleotides, the CDR3 is TGTGCCAGCAGTCCGACTAGTGGGGACGATACGCAGTATTTT. Translating gives CASSPTSGDDTQYF.

This clonotype turned up a few times. The chain carries TRBV5-4 and TRBJ2-2; 8 nucleotides match TRBD1. Unmatched junction bases numbered 9, after V lost 2 bases and J lost 6 bases. CDR3 length equals 16 residues. Germline loops: CDR1 SGHNT, CDR2 YYREEE (reference sequence). DNA of the CDR3: TGTGCCAGCAGCTTCGAACTCCCAGGGGGCTCCGGGGAGCTGTTTTTT. As protein: CASSFELPGGSGELFF.

This clonotype came up a few times. The rearrangement uses TRBV7-9 and TRBJ2-1; D is possibly TRBD1 or TRBD2 (5 bases each). V lost 5 bases and J 3 bases, leaving 20 bases between the germline ends. CDR3 length: 17 residues. Germline V CDR1 and CDR2: SEHNR, FQNEAQ (reference sequence). For the CDR3, the DNA is TGTGCCAGCAGCCCGCCGGGACCAATGCCCGACTACAATGAGCAGTTCTTC. It encodes CASSPPGPMPDYNEQFF.

This clonotype appeared a few times. The V call is TRBV11-2, the J call TRBJ2-2; the D gene is possibly TRBD2 (7 bases). Trimming removed 5 bases from V and 6 bases from J, with 19 bases in between. Germline V gives CDR1 SGHAT, CDR2 FQNNGV. There are 16 residues in the CDR3. CDR3 DNA: TGTGCCAGCAGCGCGGGGGCTAGCGTCACGGCCGGGGAGCTGTTTTTT. This sequence encodes CASSAGASVTAGELFF.

This clonotype was seen ten or more times. The chain uses TRBV7-2 and TRBJ1-5; TRBD1 aligns across 9 bases. Trimming at V came to 1 base and at J to 5 bases, leaving 3 bases not matched to a gene. CDR1 and CDR2 (germline): SGHTA, FQGNSA. The CDR3 loop spans 15 amino acids. As DNA, the CDR3 is TGTGCCAGCAGCTTAGAAGGGACAGGGTATCAGCCCCAGCATTTT. The encoded protein is CASSLEGTGYQPQHF.

The V and J genes are TRBV10-3 and TRBJ2-1; D might be TRBD1 (6 bases). The CDR3 has 15 amino acids. Trimming removed 10 bases from V and 2 bases from J, with 18 bases in between. From germline, CDR1 is ENHRY and CDR2 SYGVKD. The DNA for the CDR3 is TGTGCCACCCACCCCTCGGGACACCCCTACAATGAGCAGTTCTTC. Translating it yields CATHPSGHPYNEQFF.

The chain employs TRBV6-6 and TRBJ1-2; the D is unclear. This CDR3 is 13 amino acids long. V was cut by 7 bases and J by 4 bases, with 13 bases left in between. The germline CDR1 and CDR2 sequences are MNHNY and SVGAGI (reference sequence). CDR3 sequence: CASNRGTFYGYTF. The CDR3 DNA sequence: TGTGCCAGCAACCGGGGAACCTTCTATGGCTACACCTTC.

V is TRBV6-2 or TRBV6-3 and J is TRBJ2-1, with D tentatively TRBD1 or TRBD2 (6 bases each). CDR1 is MNHEY, CDR2 SVGEGT, per germline. The CDR3 is made up of 14 amino acids. V gave up 5 bases and J gave up 7 bases, with 15 bases separating them. Here the CDR3 reads CASSPEGGSNEQFF. The CDR3 DNA reads TGTGCCAGCAGTCCCGAGGGGGGCTCGAATGAGCAGTTCTTC.

This clonotype showed up just a few times. The V gene is TRBV10-3, the J gene TRBJ1-3; no definite D call. In germline, CDR1 is ENHRY, CDR2 SYGVKD. The CDR3 runs to 14 residues. V gave up 5 bases and J gave up 0 bases, with 8 bases separating them. CDR3 sequence: CAISPVDSGNTIYF. In DNA form, the CDR3 reads TGTGCCATCAGTCCCGTTGACTCTGGAAACACCATATATTTT.

This clonotype was seen more than once but under ten times. V is TRBV20-1 and J is TRBJ1-2; weak D call: TRBD1 (6 bases). The CDR3 sequence is 14 residues long. The germline V and J ends were trimmed by 1 base and 5 bases, with 14 bases remaining between them. In germline, CDR1 is DFQATT, CDR2 SNEGSKA (reference sequence). In nucleotides, the CDR3 is TGCAGTGCTAGAGTTTCCCGCAGGGGTTATGGCTACACCTTC. It codes for CSARVSRRGYGYTF.

This clonotype was observed a handful of times. V gene TRBV6-1 combines with J gene TRBJ1-5, with D tentatively TRBD1 (5 bases). Germline V gives CDR1 MNHNS, CDR2 SASEGT. Trimming cost V 2 bases and J 3 bases, with 17 bases left between them. The CDR3 is made up of 17 amino acids. The CDR3 loop reads CASSEFPQGINNQPQHF. The CDR3 DNA reads TGTGCCAGCAGTGAATTCCCGCAGGGTATAAACAATCAGCCCCAGCATTTT.

This clonotype was picked up a small number of times. CDR3 protein: CATKIFEHNEQFF. The CDR3 region has the DNA TGTGCCACCAAGATATTTGAGCACAATGAGCAGTTCTTC. The rearrangement uses TRBV6-1 and TRBJ2-1; no clear D. The CDR3 is 13 amino acids. The germline V gene has CDR1 MNHNS and CDR2 SASEGT. The ends were cut back, 10 bases at V and 5 bases at J, with 15 bases in the middle.

This clonotype has at least ten counts. The chain is built from TRBV7-6 and TRBJ2-5; D possibly uses TRBD1 or TRBD2 (5 bases each). Germline CDR1 is SGHVS and CDR2 is FNYEAQ. Trimming cost V 5 bases and J 4 bases, with 26 bases left between them. This CDR3 is built from 18 residues. This CDR3 is CASSGAARPGRRGETQYF. DNA of the CDR3: TGTGCCAGCAGCGGAGCCGCCCGGCCAGGGAGACGAGGAGAGACCCAGTACTTC.

The CDR3 reads CASSPGQGRGGFRGYTF. The CDR3 nucleotides are TGTGCCAGTAGCCCCGGACAGGGGCGCGGAGGTTTTCGGGGCTACACCTTC. V is TRBV19 and J is TRBJ1-2, with 9 bases lining up with TRBD1. The CDR3 is 17 amino acids. From germline, CDR1 is LNHDA and CDR2 SQIVND (reference sequence). Germline trimming cut 6 bases from V and 8 bases from J; bases unmatched to any gene: 19. The full variable domain, with the rest looked up from reference TRBV19 and TRBJ1-2, is DGGITQSPKYLFRKEGQNVTLSCEQNLNHDAMYWYRQDPGQGLRLIYYSQIVNDFQKGDIAEGYSVSREKKESFPLTVTSAQKNPTAFYLCASSPGQGRGGFRGYTFGSGTRLTVV.

The chain couples TRBV7-9 to TRBJ2-1; a possible D gene is TRBD2 (5 bases). Germline V gene sequence: CDR1 SEHNR, CDR2 FQNEAQ (reference sequence). CDR3 length: 16 amino acids. The germline V and J ends were trimmed by 5 bases and 0 bases, with 14 bases remaining between them. The chain's CDR3 is CASSPSRVSSYNEQFF. The CDR3 DNA sequence: TGTGCCAGCAGCCCGTCGCGGGTTAGCTCCTACAATGAGCAGTTCTTC. The full variable domain, in which reference TRBV7-9 and TRBJ2-1 provide the parts outside the CDR3, is DTGVSQNPRHKITKRGQNVTFRCDPISEHNRLYWYRQTLGQGPEFLTYFQNEAQLEKSRLLSDRFSAERPKGSFSTLEIQRTEQGDSAMYLCASSPSRVSSYNEQFFGPGTRLTVL.

The genes are TRBV7-9 and TRBJ2-5; D unclear. CDR1 SEHNR and CDR2 FQNEAQ come from the germline V gene (reference sequence). Deletions cut 2 bases from V and 2 bases from J, with 9 bases between. The CDR3 is 14 residues long. CDR3 nucleotide sequence: TGTGCCAGCAGCTTACTTACAGTACAAGAGACCCAGTACTTC. Its translation is CASSLLTVQETQYF.